Included here is one T cell receptor (beta chain) sequence, with context. This record comes from a study of T cell responses to AZD1222 COVID-19 vaccine. Profiled with immunoSEQ multiplex PCR; TCRdb holds only in-frame clones, not every one. The sample lists more than 95,000 clones, more than 70% occurring once. The CDR3 contains 13 residues. CDR1 and CDR2 (germline): LGHNT, FRNRAP. V dropped 6 bases and J dropped 6; count of bases not matched to a gene: 8. Sequences were derived from peripheral blood, sampled 28 days after the second AZD1222 dose. The chain employs TRBV12-5 and TRBJ2-7; TRBD1 matches 7 bases. This clonotype was obtained from an adult who received the AZD1222 COVID-19 vaccine. CDR3 sequence reads: CASGVGTAPEQYF. The CDR3 DNA reads as TGTGCTAGTGGCGTGGGGACAGCCCCCGAGCAGTACTTC.